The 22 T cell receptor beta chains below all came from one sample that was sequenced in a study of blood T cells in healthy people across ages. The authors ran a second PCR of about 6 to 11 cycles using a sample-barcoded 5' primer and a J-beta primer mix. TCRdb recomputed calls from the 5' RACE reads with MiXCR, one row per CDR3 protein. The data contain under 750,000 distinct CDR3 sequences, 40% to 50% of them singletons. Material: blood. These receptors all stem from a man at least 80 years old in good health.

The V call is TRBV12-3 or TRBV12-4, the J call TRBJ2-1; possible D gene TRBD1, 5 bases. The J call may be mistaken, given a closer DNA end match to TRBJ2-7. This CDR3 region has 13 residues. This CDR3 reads CASSPGFVHEQYF. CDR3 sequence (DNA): TGTGCCAGCAGCCCAGGGTTCGTCCACGAGCAGTACTTC.

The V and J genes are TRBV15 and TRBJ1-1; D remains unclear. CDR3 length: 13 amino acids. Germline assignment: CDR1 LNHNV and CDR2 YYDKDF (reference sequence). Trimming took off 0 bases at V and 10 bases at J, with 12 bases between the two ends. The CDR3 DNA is TGTGCCACCAGCAGAGATCACGGCGATGTAGCTTTCTTT. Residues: CATSRDHGDVAFF.

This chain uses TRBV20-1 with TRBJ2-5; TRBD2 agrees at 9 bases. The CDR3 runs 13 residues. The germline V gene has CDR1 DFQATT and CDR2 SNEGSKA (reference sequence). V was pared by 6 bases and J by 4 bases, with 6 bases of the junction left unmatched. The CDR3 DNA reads TGCAGTGCCAGTAGCGGGAGTGGAGAGACCCAGTACTTC. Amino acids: CSASSGSGETQYF.

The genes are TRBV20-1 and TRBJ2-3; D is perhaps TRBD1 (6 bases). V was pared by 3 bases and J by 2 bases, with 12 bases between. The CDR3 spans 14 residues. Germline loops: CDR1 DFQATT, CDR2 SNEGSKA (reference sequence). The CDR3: CSARLGATTDTQYF. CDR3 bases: TGCAGTGCTAGGTTGGGGGCGACCACAGATACGCAGTATTTT.

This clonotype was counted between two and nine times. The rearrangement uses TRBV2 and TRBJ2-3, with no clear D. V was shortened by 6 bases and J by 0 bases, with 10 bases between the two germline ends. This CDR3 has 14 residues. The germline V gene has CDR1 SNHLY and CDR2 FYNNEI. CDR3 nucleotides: TGTGCCAGCAGATCCGCGATTAGCACAGATACGCAGTATTTT. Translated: CASRSAISTDTQYF.

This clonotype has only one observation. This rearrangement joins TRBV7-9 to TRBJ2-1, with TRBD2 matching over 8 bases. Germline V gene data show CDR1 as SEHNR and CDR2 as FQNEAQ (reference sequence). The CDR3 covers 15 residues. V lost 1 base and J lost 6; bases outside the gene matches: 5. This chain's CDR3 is CASSLVGGRFNEQFF. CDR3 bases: TGTGCCAGCAGCTTAGTAGGCGGGAGGTTCAATGAGCAGTTCTTC.

The CDR3 region is CSATSTGVGLTDTQYF. DNA for the CDR3: TGCAGTGCTACCTCTACCGGGGTAGGACTCACAGATACGCAGTATTTT. V gene TRBV20-1 combines with J gene TRBJ2-3, with a tentative D call TRBD2 (5 bases). V was clipped by 4 bases and J by 2 bases, with 19 bases between them. Germline values: CDR1 DFQATT, CDR2 SNEGSKA (reference sequence). This CDR3 spans 16 amino acids.

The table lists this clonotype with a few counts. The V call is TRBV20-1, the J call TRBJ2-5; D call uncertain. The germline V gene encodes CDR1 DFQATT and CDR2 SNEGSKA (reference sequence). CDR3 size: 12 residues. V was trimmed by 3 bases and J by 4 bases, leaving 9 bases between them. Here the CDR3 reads CSASDTTETQYF. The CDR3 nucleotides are TGCAGTGCTAGTGATACGACAGAGACCCAGTACTTC.

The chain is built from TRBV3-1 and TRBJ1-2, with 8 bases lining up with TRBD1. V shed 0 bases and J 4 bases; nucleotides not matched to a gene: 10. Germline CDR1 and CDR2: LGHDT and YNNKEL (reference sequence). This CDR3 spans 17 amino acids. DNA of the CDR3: TGTGCCAGCAGCCAAGAGCCGGTCAGGGGGCTTACCTATGGCTACACCTTC. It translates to CASSQEPVRGLTYGYTF.

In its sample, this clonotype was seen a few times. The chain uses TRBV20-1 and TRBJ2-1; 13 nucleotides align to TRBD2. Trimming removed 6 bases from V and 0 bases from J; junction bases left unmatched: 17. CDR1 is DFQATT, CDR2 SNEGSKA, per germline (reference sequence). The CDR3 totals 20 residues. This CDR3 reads CSAPPAGGLAGESSYNEQFF. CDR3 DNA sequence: TGCAGTGCCCCCCCCGCAGGAGGACTAGCGGGGGAGAGCTCCTACAATGAGCAGTTCTTC.

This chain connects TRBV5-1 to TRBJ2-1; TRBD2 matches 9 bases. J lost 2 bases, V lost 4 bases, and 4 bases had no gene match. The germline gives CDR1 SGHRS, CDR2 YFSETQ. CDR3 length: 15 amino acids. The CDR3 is CASSGSGGPYNEQFF. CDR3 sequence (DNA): TGCGCCAGCAGCGGAAGCGGGGGGCCCTACAATGAGCAGTTCTTC.

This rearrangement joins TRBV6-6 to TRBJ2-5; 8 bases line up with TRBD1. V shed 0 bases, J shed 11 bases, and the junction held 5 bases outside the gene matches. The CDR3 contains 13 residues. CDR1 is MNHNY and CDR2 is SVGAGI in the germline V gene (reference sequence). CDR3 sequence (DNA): TGTGCCAGCAGTTACTCACAGGGGGTTGAGCAGTACTTC. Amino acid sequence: CASSYSQGVEQYF.

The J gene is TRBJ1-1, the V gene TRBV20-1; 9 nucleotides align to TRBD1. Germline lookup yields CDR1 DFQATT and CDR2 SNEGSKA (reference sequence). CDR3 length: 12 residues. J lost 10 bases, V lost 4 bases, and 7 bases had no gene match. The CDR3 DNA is TGCAGTGCTACCCGGACAGGGGCTTTAGCTTTCTTT. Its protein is CSATRTGALAFF.

The CDR3 region is CASTPIGPDTEAFF. CDR3 sequence (DNA): TGTGCCAGCACCCCAATAGGGCCGGACACTGAAGCTTTCTTT. The chain joins TRBV6-6 to TRBJ1-1; no firm D call. V lost 7 bases to trimming and J lost 3 bases, with 15 bases between them. From germline, CDR1 is MNHNY and CDR2 SVGAGI (reference sequence). The CDR3 length is 14 residues.

The CDR3, as DNA: TGTGCCAGCAGCTTGGCCGCGGGAGAGAACACCGGGGAGCTGTTTTTT. Its protein is CASSLAAGENTGELFF. The J gene is TRBJ2-2, the V gene TRBV5-4; the match to TRBD2 covers 7 bases. V was clipped by 0 bases and J by 1 base; unmatched bases: 3. The CDR3 covers 16 residues. The germline V gene has CDR1 SGHNT and CDR2 YYREEE (reference sequence).

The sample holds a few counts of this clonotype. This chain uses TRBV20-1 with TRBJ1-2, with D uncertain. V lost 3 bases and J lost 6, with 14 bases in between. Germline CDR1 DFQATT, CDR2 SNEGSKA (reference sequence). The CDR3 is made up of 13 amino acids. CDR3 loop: CSARETSGDGYTF. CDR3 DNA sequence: TGCAGTGCTAGGGAGACTAGTGGGGATGGCTACACCTTC.

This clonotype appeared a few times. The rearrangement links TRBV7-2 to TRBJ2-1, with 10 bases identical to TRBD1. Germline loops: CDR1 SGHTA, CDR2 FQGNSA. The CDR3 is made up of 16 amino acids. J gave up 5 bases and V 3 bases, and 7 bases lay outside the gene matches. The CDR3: CASSFQPGQGNNEQFF. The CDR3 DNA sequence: TGTGCCAGCAGCTTCCAACCGGGACAGGGGAACAATGAGCAGTTCTTC. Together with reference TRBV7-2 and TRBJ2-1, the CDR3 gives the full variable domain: GAGVSQSPSNKVTEKGKDVELRCDPISGHTALYWYRQSLGQGLEFLIYFQGNSAPDKSGLPSDRFSAERTGGSVSTLTIQRTQQEDSAVYLCASSFQPGQGNNEQFFGPGTRLTVL.

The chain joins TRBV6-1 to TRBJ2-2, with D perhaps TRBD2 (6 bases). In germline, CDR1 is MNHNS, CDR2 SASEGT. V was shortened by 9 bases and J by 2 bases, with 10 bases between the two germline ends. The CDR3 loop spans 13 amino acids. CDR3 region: CASRRENTGELFF. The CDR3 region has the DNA TGTGCCAGTCGGAGGGAAAACACCGGGGAGCTGTTTTTT.

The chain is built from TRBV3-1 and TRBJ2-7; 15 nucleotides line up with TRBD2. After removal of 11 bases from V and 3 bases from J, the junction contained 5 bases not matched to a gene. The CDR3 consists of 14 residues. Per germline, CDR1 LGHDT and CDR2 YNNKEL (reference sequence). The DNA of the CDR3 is TGTGCCGGCATGGGACTAGCGGGAGGCTACGAGCAGTACTTC. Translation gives CAGMGLAGGYEQYF.

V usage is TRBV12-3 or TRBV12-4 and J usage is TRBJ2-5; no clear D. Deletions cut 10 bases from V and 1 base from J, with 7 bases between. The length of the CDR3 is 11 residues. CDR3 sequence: CATVSQETQYF. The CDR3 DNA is TGTGCCACCGTTAGCCAAGAGACCCAGTACTTC.

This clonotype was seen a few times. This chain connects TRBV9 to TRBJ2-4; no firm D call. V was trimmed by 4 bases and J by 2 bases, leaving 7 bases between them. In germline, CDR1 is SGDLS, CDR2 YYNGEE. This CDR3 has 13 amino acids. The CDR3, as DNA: TGTGCCAGCAGCCGGGCCCCCAAAAACATTCAGTACTTC. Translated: CASSRAPKNIQYF.

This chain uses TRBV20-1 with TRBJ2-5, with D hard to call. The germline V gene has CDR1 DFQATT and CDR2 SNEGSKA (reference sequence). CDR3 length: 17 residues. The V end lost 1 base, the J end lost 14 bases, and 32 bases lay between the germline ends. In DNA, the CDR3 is TGCAGTGCTAGAGTCCCCTCCCAGAAGCCACCATCGGGCGAGCAATACTTC. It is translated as CSARVPSQKPPSGEQYF.